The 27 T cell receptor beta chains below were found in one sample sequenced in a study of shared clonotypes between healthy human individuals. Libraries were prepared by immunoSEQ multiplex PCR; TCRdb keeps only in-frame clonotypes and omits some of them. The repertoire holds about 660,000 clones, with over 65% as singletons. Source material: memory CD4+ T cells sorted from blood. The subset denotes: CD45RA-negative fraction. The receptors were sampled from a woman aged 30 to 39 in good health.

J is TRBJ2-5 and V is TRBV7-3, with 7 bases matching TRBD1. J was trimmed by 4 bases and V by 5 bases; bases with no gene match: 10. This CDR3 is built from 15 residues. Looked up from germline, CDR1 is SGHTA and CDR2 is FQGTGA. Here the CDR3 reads CASSPAAGGIETQYF. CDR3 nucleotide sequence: TGTGCCAGCAGCCCGGCGGCAGGGGGTATAGAGACCCAGTACTTC.

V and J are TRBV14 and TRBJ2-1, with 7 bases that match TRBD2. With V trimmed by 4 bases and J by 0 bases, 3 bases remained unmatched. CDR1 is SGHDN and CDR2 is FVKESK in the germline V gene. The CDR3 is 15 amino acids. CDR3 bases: TGTGCCAGCAGCCTTCCGGGAGGCTCCTACAATGAGCAGTTCTTC. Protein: CASSLPGGSYNEQFF.

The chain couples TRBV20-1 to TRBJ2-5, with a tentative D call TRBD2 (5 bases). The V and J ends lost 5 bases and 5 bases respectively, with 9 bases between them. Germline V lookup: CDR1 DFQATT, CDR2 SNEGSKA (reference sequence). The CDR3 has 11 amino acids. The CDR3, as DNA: TGCAGTGCTGTAGGCGGGGAGACCCAGTACTTC. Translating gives CSAVGGETQYF.

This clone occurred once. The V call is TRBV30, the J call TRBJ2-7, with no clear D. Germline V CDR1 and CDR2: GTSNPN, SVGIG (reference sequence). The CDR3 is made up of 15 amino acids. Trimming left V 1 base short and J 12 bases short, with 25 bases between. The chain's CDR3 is CAWSALDGTTTHRYF. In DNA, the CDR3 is TGTGCCTGGAGTGCTTTGGACGGCACTACTACGCACCGGTACTTC. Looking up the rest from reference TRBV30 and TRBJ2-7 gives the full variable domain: SQTIHQWPATLVQPVGSPLSLECTVEGTSNPNLYWYRQAAGRGLQLLFYSVGIGQISSEVPQNLSASRPQDRQFILSSKKLLLSDSGFYLCAWSALDGTTTHRYFGPGTRLTVT.

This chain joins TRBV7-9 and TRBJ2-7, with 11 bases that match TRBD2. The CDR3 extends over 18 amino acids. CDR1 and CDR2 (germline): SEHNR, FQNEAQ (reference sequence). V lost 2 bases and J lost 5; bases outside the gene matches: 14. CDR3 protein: CASSLTTSNLAGGHEQYF. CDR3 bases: TGTGCCAGCAGCTTAACGACTTCCAATCTAGCGGGAGGACACGAGCAGTACTTC.

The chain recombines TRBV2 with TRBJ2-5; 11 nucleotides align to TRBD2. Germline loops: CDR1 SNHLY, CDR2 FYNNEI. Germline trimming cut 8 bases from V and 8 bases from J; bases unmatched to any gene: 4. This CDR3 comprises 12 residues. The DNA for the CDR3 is TGTGCCAGCGGGCTAGCGGGAGGAACCCAGTACTTC. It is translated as CASGLAGGTQYF.

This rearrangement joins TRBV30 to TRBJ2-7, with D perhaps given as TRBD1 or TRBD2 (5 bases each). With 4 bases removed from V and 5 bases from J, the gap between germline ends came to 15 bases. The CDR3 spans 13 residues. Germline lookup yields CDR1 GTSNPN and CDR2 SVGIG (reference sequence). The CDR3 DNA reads TGTGCCTGGACACATCCCGGGACGAACGAGCAGTACTTC. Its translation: CAWTHPGTNEQYF.

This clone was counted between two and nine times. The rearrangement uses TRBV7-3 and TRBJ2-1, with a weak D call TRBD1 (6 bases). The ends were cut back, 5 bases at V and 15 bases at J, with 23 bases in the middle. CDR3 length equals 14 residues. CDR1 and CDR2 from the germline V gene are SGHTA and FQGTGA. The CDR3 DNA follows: TGTGCCAGCAGCATCCGGGACACCCTAATGGATCCGTTCTTC. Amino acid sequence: CASSIRDTLMDPFF.

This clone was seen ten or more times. The CDR3, as DNA: TGCAGCGCTACACTATACAATGAGCAGTTCTTC. It codes for CSATLYNEQFF. The chain employs TRBV29-1 and TRBJ2-1; no firm D call. The germline gives CDR1 SQVTM, CDR2 ANQGSEA. This CDR3 is built from 11 residues. Deletions cut 7 bases from V and 4 bases from J, with 8 bases between.

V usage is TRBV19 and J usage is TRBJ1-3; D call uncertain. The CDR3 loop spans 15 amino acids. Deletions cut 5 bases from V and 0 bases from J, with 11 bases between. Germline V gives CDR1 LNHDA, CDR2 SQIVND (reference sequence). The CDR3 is CASSFRPGSGNTIYF. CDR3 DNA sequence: TGTGCCAGTAGTTTCCGGCCCGGCTCTGGAAACACCATATATTTT.

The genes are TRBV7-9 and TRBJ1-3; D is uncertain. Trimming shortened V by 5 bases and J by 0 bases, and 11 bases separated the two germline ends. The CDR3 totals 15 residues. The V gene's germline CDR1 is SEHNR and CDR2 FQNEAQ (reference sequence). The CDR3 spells CASSETDSSGNTIYF. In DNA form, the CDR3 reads TGTGCCAGCAGCGAGACCGATAGCTCTGGAAACACCATATATTTT.

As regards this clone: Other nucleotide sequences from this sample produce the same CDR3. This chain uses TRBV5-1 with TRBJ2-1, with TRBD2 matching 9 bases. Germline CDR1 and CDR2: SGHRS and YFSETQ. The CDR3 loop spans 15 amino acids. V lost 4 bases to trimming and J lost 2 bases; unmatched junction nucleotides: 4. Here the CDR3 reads CASSLSSGAYNEQFF. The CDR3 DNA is TGCGCCAGCAGCCTATCTAGCGGGGCCTACAATGAGCAGTTCTTC. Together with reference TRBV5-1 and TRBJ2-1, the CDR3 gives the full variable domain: KAGVTQTPRYLIKTRGQQVTLSCSPISGHRSVSWYQQTPGQGLQFLFEYFSETQRNKGNFPGRFSGRQFSNSRSEMNVSTLELGDSALYLCASSLSSGAYNEQFFGPGTRLTVL.

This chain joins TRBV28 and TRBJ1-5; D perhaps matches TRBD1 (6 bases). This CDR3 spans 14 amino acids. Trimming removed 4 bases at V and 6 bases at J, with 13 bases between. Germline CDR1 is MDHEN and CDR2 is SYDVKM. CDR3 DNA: TGTGCCAGCAGTTGGGGGCAACGGGGTCAGCCCCAGCATTTT. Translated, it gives CASSWGQRGQPQHF.

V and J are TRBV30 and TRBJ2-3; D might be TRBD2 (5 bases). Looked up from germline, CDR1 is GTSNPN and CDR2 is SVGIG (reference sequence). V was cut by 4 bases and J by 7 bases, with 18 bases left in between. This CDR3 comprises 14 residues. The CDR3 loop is CAWNGISPENTQYF. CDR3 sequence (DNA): TGTGCCTGGAACGGGATCTCCCCCGAGAATACGCAGTATTTT.

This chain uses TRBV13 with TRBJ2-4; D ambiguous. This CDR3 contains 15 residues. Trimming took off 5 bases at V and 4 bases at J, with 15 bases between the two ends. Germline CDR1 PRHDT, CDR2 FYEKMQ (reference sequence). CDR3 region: CASSTDRVLKNIQYF. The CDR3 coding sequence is TGTGCCAGCAGCACCGATCGGGTGCTAAAAAACATTCAGTACTTC.

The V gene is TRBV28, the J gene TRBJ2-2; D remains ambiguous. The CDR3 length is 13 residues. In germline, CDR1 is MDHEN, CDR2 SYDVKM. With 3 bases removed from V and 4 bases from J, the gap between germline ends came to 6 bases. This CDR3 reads CASSFATTGELFF. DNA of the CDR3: TGTGCCAGCAGTTTTGCGACCACCGGGGAGCTGTTTTTT.

The CDR3 DNA reads TGTGCCAGCAGCTTGGGGCAGGGGCTCTGGGCCAACGTCCTGACTTTC. Amino acid sequence: CASSLGQGLWANVLTF. This sequence joins TRBV5-8 and TRBJ2-6, with D possibly being TRBD1 (6 bases). Per the germline V gene, CDR1 is SGHTS and CDR2 is YDEGEE. Deletions cut 0 bases from V and 5 bases from J, with 12 bases between. The CDR3 runs 16 residues.

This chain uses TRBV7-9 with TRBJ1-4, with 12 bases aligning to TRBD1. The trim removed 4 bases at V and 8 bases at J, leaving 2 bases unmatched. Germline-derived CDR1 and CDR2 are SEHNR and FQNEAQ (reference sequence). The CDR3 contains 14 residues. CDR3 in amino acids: CASSSGQGAEKLFF. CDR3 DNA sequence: TGTGCCAGCAGCTCGGGACAGGGGGCGGAAAAACTGTTTTTT.

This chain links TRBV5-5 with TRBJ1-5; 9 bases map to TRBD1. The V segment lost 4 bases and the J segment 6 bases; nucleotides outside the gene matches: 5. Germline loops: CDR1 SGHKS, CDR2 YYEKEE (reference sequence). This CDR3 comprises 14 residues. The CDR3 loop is CASSLDRGFQPQHF. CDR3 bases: TGTGCCAGCAGCCTGGACAGGGGATTTCAGCCCCAGCATTTT.

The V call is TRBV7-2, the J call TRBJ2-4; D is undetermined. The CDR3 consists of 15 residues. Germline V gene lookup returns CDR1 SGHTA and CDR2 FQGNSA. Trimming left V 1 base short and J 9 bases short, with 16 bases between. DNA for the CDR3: TGTGCCAGCAGCTTAGACGTTCTTAGATGGAGCATTCAGTACTTC. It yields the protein CASSLDVLRWSIQYF. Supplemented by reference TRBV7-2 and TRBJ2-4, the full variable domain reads GAGVSQSPSNKVTEKGKDVELRCDPISGHTALYWYRQSLGQGLEFLIYFQGNSAPDKSGLPSDRFSAERTGGSVSTLTIQRTQQEDSAVYLCASSLDVLRWSIQYFGAGTRLSVL.

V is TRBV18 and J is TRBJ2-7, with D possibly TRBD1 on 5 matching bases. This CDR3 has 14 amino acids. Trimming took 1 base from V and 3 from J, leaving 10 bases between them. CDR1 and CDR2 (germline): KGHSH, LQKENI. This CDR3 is CASSPRQGHYEQYF. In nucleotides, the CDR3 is TGTGCCAGCTCACCACGTCAGGGTCACTACGAGCAGTACTTC.

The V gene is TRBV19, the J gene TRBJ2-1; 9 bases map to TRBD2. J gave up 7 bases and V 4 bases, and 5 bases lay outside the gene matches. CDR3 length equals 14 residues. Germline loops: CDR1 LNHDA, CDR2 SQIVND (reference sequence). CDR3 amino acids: CASSTQGLANEQFF. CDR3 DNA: TGTGCCAGTAGTACCCAAGGACTAGCGAATGAGCAGTTCTTC.

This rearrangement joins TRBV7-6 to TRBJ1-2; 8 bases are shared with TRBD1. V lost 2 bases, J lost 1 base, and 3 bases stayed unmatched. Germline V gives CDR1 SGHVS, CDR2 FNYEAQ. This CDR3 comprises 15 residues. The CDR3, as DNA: TGTGCCAGCAGCTTATCAGGGGGCAGTAACTATGGCTACACCTTC. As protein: CASSLSGGSNYGYTF.

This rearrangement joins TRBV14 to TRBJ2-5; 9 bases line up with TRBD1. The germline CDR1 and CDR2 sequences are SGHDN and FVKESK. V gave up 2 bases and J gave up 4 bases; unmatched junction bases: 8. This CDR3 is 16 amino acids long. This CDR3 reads CASSQPGTGSPETQYF. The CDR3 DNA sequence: TGTGCCAGCAGCCAACCCGGGACAGGGAGTCCAGAGACCCAGTACTTC.

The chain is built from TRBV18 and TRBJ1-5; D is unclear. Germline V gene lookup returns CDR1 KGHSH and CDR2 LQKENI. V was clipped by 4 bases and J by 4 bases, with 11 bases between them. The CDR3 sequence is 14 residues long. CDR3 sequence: CASSQALSNQPQHF. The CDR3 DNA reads TGTGCCAGCTCACAGGCTCTGAGTAATCAGCCCCAGCATTTT.

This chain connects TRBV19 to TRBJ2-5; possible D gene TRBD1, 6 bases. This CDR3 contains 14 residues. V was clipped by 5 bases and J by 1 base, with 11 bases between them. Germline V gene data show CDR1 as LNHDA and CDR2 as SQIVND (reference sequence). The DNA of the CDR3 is TGTGCCAGTAGTCGCCAGGGGAGCCAAGAGACCCAGTACTTC. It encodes CASSRQGSQETQYF.

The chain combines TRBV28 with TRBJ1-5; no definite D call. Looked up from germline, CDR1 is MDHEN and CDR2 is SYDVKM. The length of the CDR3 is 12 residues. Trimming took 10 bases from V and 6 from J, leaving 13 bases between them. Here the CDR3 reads CATYITGQPQHF. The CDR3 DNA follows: TGTGCCACCTATATCACCGGTCAGCCCCAGCATTTT.